This T cell receptor beta chain was retrieved from a study of post-analysis software for immune sequencing data. This clonotype was counted only a few times. Its antigen is as yet unknown. General study results and limits: With F measure, samples from one preparation batch clustered together strongly. Relative to controls, patients with multiple sclerosis showed significantly lower normalized Chao1 diversity.

Presence of unique molecular identifiers characterized the TCR beta cDNA libraries. It was from approximately 0.91 to 9.4 million T cells that around 500,000 cDNA molecules came. Each CDR3 protein gets one entry after TCRdb re-called the PCR reads with MiXCR. Of fewer than 850,000 distinct CDR3 sequences listed, 25% to 30% are singletons. The origin of this receptor is a girl under 18 with multiple sclerosis. The sequenced sample consisted of blood.

The CDR3 DNA is TGCAGTGCTTTAACCGGGACAGGGAGGGGTTGGAGCAATCAGCCCCAGCATTTT. It specifies CSALTGTGRGWSNQPQHF. This chain connects TRBV20-1 to TRBJ1-5; TRBD1 matches 9 bases. The CDR3 consists of 18 residues. Losses at the gene ends were 5 bases for V and 1 base for J; bases not matched to a gene: 15. Germline CDR1 DFQATT, CDR2 SNEGSKA (reference sequence).